This entry features one T cell receptor beta chain sequence. Sequenced by immunoSEQ multiplex PCR; TCRdb stores in-frame clones only, minus some. Counted here are roughly 40,000 clones, 70% to 90% occurring once; the ten biggest clones make up roughly 4%. The CDR3 totals 14 residues. Germline V CDR1 and CDR2: GTSNPN, SVGIG (reference sequence). V was shortened by 1 base and J by 0 bases, with 8 bases between the two germline ends. These data are taken from a study of T cell changes during pregnancy in multiple sclerosis. The sequencing here drew on CD8+ T cells from peripheral blood mononuclear cells, taken in the first trimester of pregnancy. This chain connects TRBV30 to TRBJ2-3; D remains unclear. The clonotype was recovered from a female donor with multiple sclerosis, enrolled in a pregnancy study. This chain's CDR3 is CAWSGGTSTDTQYF. CDR3 in DNA: TGTGCCTGGAGTGGAGGTACTAGCACAGATACGCAGTATTTT.